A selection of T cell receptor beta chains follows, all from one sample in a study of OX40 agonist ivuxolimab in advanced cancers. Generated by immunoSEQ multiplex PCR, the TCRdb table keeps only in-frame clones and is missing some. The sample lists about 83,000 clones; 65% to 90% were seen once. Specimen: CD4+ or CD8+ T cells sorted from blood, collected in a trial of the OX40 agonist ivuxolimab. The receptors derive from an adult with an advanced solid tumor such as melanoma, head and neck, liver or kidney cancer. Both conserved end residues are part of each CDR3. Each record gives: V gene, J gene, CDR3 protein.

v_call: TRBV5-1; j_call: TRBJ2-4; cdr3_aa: CASSPGGVRKNIQYF
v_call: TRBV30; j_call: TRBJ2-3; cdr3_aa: CACSILQGDTQYF
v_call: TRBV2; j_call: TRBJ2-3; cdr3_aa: CASSGGLAETDTQYF
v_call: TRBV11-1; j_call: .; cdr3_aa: CASSTGRGPGREQYF
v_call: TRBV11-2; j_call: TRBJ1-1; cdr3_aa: CASSLDLPGQGTEAFF
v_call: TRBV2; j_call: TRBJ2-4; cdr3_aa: CASSEGPTVCF
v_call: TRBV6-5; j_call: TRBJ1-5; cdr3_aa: CASRQGEYQPQHF
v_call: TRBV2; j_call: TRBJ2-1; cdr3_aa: CASSESFNEQFF
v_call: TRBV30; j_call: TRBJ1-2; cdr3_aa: CAWSVRGYGYTF
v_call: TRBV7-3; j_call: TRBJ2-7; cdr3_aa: CASSLGRGRYEQYF
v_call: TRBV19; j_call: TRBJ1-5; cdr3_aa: CASRRTASKDQPQHF
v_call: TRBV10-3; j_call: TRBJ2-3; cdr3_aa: CATSEGGGAPNTQYF
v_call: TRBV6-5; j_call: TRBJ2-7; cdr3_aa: CASSTGAGGKQYF
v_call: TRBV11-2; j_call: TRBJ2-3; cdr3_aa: CASSSGGALSDTQYF
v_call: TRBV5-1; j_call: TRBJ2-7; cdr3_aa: CASSLGQGGEQYF
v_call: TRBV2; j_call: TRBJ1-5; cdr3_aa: CASSGGVYSNQPQHF
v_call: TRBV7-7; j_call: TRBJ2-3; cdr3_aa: CASSPLGSNTDTQYF
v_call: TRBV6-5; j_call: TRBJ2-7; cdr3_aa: CASSSGQSSSYEQYF
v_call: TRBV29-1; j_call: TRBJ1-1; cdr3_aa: CSGGHTEAFF
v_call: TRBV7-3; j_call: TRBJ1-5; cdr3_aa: CASSLTGTSNQPQHF
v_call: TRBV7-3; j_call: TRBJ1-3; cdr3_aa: CASSSGQGIGDTIYF
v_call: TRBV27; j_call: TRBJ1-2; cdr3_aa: CATARRGRGYGYTF
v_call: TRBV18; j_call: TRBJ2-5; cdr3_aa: CASSRDRGDQETQYF
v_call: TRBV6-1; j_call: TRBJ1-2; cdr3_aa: CATSTIQGGNYGYTF
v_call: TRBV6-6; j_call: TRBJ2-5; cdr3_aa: CASRTLTGRETQYF
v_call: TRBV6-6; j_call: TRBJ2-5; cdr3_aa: CASSGQGETQYF
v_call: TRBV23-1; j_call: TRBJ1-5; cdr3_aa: CASLPASNQPQHF
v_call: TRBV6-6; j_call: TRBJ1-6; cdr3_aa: CASSYDSGTGLHF
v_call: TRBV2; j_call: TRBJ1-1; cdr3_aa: CASSESSQSNTEAFF
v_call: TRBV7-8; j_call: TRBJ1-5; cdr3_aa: CASSLGRTVYSNQPQHF
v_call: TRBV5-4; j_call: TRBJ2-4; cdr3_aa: CASSQGGDLTKNIQYF
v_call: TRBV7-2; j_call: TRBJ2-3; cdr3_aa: CASSPRRPTDTQYF
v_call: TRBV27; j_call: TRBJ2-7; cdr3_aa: CASTSRPSYEQYF
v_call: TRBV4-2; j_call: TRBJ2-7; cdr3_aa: CASSQVGAYEQYF
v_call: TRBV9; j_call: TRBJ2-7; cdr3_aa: CASSVEPSGHEQYF
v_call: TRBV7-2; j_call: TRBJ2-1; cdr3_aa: CASSLEASGGVFF
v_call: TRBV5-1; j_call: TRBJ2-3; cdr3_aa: CASSLSGGRTDTQYF
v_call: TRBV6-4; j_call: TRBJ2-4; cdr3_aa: CASSARALAKNIQYF
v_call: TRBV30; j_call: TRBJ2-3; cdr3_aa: CAWVAGANTDTQYF
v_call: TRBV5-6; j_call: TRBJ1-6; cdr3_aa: CASSFQGVDNSPLHF
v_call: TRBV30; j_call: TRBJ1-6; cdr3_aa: CAWTGQANSPLHF
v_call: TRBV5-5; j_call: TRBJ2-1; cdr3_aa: CASSLLRDRNNEQFF
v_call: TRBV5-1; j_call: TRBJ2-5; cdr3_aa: CASSTLTSGGIGETQYF
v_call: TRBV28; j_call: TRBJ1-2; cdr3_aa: CASSGTGWGYTF
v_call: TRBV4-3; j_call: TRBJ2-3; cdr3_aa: CASSQTTPGRGSTDTQYF